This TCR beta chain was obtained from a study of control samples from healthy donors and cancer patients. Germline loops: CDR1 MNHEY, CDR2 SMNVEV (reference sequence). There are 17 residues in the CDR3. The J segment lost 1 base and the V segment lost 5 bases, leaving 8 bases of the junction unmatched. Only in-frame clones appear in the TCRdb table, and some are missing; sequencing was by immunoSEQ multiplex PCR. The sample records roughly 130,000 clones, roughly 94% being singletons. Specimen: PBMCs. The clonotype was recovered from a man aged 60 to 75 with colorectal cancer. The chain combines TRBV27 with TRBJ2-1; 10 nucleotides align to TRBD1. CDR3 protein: CASSGGQGLRSYNEQFF. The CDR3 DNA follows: TGTGCCAGCAGTGGGGGACAGGGGTTAAGGTCCTACAATGAGCAGTTCTTC.